What follows is one T cell receptor (beta chain) and its context. These data come from a study of blood T cell repertoires in COVID-19. Study overall: The United States, Italy and Spain were the sources of the acute and convalescent COVID-19 samples. T cells, B-cell-depleted T cells, or PBMCs supplied cDNA or gDNA.

As originally analysed: Quantification of nucleated cells was approximated via reference gene primer amplification. Assay: immunoSEQ multiplex PCR; the TCRdb copy retains only in-frame clones and omits some. V and J calls plus clone size are reproduced from that table; the DNA served to infer D and trimming. The data show 250,000 or so clones, approximately 87% seen once. The CDR3 runs to 15 residues. CDR1 is SEHNR and CDR2 is FQNEAQ in the germline V gene (reference sequence). With 3 bases clipped from V and 4 bases from J, the junction kept 6 bases outside the gene matches. This sequence joins TRBV7-9 and TRBJ2-1; 7 bases map to TRBD2. Input material: peripheral blood. The TCR was taken from a woman aged 40 to 50 who had recovered from COVID-19. CDR3 sequence reads: CASSFRAGIYNEQFF. The CDR3 DNA reads TGTGCCAGCAGCTTCCGAGCGGGGATATACAATGAGCAGTTCTTC.